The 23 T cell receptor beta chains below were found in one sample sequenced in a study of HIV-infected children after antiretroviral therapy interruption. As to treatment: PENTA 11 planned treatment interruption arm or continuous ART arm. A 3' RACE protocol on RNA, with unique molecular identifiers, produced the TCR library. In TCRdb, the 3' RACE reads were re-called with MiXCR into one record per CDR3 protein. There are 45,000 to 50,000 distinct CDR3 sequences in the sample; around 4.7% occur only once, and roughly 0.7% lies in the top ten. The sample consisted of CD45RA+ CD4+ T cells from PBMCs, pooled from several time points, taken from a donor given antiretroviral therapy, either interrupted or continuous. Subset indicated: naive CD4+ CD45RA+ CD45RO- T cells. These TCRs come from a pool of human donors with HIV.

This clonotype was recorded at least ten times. The CDR3 loop reads CASSAQGRNTEAFF. The DNA of the CDR3 is TGTGCCAGCAGCGCACAGGGGAGGAACACTGAAGCTTTCTTT. The chain uses TRBV7-2 and TRBJ1-1; 7 bases map to TRBD1. V was clipped by 5 bases and J by 1 base; unmatched bases: 4. CDR1 and CDR2 (germline): SGHTA, FQGNSA. The CDR3 runs 14 residues.

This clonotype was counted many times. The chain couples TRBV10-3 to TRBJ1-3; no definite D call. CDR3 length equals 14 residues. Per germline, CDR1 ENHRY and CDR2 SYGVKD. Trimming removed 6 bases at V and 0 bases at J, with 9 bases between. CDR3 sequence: CAISQSSSGNTIYF. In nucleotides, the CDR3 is TGTGCCATCAGCCAGTCCAGCTCTGGAAACACCATATATTTT.

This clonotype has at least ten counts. CDR3 region: CASSQGGLLEAFF. In DNA form, the CDR3 reads TGTGCCAGCAGCCAAGGCGGCTTACTGGAAGCTTTCTTT. J is TRBJ1-1 and V is TRBV3-1; D unclear. The CDR3 is 13 amino acids. V was cut by 1 base and J by 8 bases, with 11 bases left in between. CDR1 and CDR2 (germline): LGHDT, YNNKEL (reference sequence). The entire variable domain, with the rest obtained from reference TRBV3-1 and TRBJ1-1, is as follows: DTAVSQTPKYLVTQMGNDKSIKCEQNLGHDTMYWYKQDSKKFLKIMFSYNNKELIINETVPNRFSPKSPDKAHLNLHINSLELGDSAVYFCASSQGGLLEAFFGQGTRLTVV.

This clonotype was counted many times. CDR3 protein: CASSLGLGDSFTEAFF. As DNA, the CDR3 is TGCGCCAGCAGCTTGGGTTTGGGCGACAGTTTCACTGAAGCTTTCTTT. This chain links TRBV5-1 with TRBJ1-1; tentative D call: TRBD1 (5 bases). The V end lost 0 bases, the J end lost 4 bases, and 16 bases lay between the germline ends. This CDR3 is built from 16 residues. CDR1 is SGHRS and CDR2 is YFSETQ in the germline V gene.

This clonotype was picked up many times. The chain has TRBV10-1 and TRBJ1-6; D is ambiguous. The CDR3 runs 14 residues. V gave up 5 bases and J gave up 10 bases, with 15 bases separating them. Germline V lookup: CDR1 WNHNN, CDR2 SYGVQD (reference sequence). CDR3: CASSRGMGWSPLHF. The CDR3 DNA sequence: TGCGCCAGCAGTCGAGGGATGGGATGGTCACCCCTCCACTTT.

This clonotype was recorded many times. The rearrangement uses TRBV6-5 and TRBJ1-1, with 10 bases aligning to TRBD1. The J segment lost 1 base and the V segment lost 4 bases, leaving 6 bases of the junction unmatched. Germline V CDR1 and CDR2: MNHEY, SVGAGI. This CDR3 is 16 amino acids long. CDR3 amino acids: CASSSGTGEPNTEAFF. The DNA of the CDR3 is TGTGCCAGCAGTTCCGGGACAGGGGAGCCGAACACTGAAGCTTTCTTT.

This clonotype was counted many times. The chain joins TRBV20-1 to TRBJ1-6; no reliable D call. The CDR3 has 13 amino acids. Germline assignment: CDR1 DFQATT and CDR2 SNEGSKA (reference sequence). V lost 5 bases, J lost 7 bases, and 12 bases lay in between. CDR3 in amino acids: CSAGRELNSPLHF. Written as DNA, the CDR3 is TGCAGTGCTGGAAGGGAGCTGAATTCACCCCTCCACTTT.

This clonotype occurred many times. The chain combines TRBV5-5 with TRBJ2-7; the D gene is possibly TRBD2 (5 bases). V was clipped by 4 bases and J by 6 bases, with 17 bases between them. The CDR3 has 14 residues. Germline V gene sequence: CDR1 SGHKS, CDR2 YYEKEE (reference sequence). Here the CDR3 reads CASSLRSGRGEQYF. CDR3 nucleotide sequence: TGTGCCAGCAGCCTTAGAAGCGGCCGGGGCGAGCAGTACTTC.

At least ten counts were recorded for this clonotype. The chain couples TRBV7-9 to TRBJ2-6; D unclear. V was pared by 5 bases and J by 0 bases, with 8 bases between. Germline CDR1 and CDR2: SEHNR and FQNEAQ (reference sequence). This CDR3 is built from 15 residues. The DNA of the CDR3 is TGTGCCAGCAGCCCCTCCTCCTCTGGGGCCAACGTCCTGACTTTC. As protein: CASSPSSSGANVLTF. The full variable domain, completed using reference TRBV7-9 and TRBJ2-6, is DTGVSQNPRHKITKRGQNVTFRCDPISEHNRLYWYRQTLGQGPEFLTYFQNEAQLEKSRLLSDRFSAERPKGSFSTLEIQRTEQGDSAMYLCASSPSSSGANVLTFGAGSRLTVL.

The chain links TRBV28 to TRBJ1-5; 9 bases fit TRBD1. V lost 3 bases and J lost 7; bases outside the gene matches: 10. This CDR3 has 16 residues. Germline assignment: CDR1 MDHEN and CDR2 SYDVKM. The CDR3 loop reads CASSLSPGTGTQPQHF. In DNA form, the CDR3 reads TGTGCCAGCAGTTTGTCTCCCGGGACAGGGACCCAGCCCCAGCATTTT.

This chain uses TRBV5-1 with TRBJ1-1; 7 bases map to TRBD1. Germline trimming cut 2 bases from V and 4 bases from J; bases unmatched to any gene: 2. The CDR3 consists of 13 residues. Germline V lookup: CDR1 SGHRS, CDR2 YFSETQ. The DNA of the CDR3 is TGCGCCAGCAGCTTAGGGGGCCCCACTGAAGCTTTCTTT. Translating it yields CASSLGGPTEAFF.

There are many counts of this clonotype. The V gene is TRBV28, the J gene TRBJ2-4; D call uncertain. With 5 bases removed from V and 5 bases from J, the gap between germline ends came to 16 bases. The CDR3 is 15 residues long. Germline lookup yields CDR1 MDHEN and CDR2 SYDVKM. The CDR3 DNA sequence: TGTGCCAGCAGTGCTTTGGCGTATTCAGAAAACATTCAGTACTTC. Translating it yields CASSALAYSENIQYF.

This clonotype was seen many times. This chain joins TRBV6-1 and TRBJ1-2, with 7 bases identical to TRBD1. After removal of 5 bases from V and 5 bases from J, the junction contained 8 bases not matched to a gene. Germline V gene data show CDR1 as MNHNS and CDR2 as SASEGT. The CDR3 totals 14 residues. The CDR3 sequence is CASSKGAGAYGYTF. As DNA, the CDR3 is TGTGCCAGCAGTAAGGGGGCGGGCGCATATGGCTACACCTTC.

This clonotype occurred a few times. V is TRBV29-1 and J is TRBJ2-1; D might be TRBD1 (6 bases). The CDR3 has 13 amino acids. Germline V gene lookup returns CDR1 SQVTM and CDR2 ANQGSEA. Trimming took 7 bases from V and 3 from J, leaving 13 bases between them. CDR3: CSAEKGGYNEQFF. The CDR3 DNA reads TGCAGCGCCGAGAAAGGGGGCTACAATGAGCAGTTCTTC.

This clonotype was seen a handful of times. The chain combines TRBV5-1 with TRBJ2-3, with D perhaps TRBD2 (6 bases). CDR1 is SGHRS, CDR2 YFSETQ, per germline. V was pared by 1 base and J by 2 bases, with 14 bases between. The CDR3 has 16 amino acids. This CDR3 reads CASSLRGNRFTDTQYF. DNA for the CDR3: TGCGCCAGCAGCTTGCGCGGGAACCGTTTCACAGATACGCAGTATTTT. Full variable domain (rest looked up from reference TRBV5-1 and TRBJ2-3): KAGVTQTPRYLIKTRGQQVTLSCSPISGHRSVSWYQQTPGQGLQFLFEYFSETQRNKGNFPGRFSGRQFSNSRSEMNVSTLELGDSALYLCASSLRGNRFTDTQYFGPGTRLTVL.

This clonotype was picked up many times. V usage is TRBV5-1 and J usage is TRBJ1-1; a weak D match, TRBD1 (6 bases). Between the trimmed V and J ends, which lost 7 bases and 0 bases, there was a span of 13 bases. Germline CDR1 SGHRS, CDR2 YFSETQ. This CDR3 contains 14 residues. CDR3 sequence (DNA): TGCGCCAGCTTTCTGGACAGAATGAACACTGAAGCTTTCTTT. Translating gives CASFLDRMNTEAFF.

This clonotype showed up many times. CDR3 amino acids: CASSFGQIFYGYTF. The CDR3 DNA is TGTGCCAGCAGCTTCGGACAGATATTCTATGGCTACACCTTC. The rearrangement links TRBV7-2 to TRBJ1-2, with D possibly TRBD1 on 6 matching bases. CDR1 and CDR2 from the germline V gene are SGHTA and FQGNSA. The V end lost 3 bases, the J end lost 4 bases, and 12 bases lay between the germline ends. This CDR3 spans 14 amino acids.

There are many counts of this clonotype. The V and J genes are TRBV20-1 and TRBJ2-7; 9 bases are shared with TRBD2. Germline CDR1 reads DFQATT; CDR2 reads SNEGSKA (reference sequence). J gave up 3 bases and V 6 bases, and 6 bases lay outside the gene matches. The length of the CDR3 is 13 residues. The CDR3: CSAELAGLYEQYF. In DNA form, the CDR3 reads TGCAGTGCAGAGCTAGCGGGGCTCTACGAGCAGTACTTC.

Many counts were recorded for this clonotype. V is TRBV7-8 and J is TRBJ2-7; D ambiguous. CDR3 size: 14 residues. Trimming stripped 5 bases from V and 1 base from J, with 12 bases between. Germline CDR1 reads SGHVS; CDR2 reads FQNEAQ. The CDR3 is CASSREEISYEQYF. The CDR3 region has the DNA TGTGCCAGCAGCCGTGAGGAGATTTCCTACGAGCAGTACTTC.

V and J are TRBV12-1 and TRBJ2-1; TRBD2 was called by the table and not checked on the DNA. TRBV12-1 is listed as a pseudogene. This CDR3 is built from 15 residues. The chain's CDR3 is CASSLTSGANNEQFF. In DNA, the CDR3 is TGTGCCAGCTCTTTGACTAGCGGGGCCAACAATGAGCAGTTCTTC.

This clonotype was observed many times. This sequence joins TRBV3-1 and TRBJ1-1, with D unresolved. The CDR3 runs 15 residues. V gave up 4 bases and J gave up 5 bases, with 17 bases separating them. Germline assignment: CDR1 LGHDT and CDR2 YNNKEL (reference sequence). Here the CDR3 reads CASSPFQLTMTEAFF. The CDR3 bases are TGTGCCAGCAGCCCCTTTCAGCTTACGATGACTGAAGCTTTCTTT.

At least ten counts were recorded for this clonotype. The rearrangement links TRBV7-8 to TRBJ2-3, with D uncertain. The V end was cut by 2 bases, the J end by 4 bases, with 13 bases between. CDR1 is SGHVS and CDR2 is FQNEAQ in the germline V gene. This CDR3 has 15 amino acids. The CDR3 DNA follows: TGTGCCAGCAGCTTAAGCTTGAGGCTAGCAGATACGCAGTATTTT. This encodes CASSLSLRLADTQYF.

The CDR3 coding sequence is TGTGCCAGTAGTATCGGTCCTAGCGGATTCACAGATACGCAGTATTTT. This encodes CASSIGPSGFTDTQYF. The chain joins TRBV19 to TRBJ2-3, with 7 bases that match TRBD2. Germline values: CDR1 LNHDA, CDR2 SQIVND (reference sequence). V was clipped by 3 bases and J by 2 bases; unmatched bases: 8. This CDR3 spans 16 amino acids.